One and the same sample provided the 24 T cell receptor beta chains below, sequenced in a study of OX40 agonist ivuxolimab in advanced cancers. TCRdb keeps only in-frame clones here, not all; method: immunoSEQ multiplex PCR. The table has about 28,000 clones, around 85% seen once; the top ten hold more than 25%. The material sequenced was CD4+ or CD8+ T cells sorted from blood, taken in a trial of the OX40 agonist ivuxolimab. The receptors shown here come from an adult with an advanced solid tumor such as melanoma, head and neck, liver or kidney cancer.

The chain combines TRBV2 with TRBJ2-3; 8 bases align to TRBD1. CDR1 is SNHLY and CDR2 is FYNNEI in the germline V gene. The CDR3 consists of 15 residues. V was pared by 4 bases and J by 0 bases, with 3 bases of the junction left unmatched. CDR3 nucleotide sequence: TGTGCCAGCAGTGCAGGGGGCGCAAGCACAGATACGCAGTATTTT. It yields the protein CASSAGGASTDTQYF.

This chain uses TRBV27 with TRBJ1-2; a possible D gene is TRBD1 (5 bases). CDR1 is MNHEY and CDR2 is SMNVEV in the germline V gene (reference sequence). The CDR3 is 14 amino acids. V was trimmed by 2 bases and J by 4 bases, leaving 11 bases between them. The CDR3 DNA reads TGTGCCAGCAGTTTAACAGGAGGGCTCTATGGCTACACCTTC. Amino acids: CASSLTGGLYGYTF.

This chain's CDR3 is CASGSGQGNYEQYF. The CDR3 DNA reads TGTGCTAGTGGTTCGGGACAGGGGAATTACGAGCAGTACTTC. The rearrangement links TRBV12-5 to TRBJ2-7; 10 nucleotides match TRBD1. V shed 4 bases and J 4 bases; nucleotides not matched to a gene: 4. CDR3 length: 14 residues. Per the germline V gene, CDR1 is LGHNT and CDR2 is FRNRAP.

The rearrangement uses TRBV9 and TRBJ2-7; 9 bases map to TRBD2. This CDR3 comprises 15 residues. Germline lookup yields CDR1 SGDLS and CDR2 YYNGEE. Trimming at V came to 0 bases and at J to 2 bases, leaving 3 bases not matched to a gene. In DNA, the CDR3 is TGTGCCAGCAGCGTAGTAGCGGGAGATACCTACGAGCAGTACTTC. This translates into CASSVVAGDTYEQYF.

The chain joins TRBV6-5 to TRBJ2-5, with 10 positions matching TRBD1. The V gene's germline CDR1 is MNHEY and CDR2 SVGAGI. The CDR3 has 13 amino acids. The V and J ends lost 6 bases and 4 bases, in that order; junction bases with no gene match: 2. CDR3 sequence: CASSRTGGETQYF. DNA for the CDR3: TGTGCCAGCAGCCGGACAGGGGGAGAGACCCAGTACTTC.

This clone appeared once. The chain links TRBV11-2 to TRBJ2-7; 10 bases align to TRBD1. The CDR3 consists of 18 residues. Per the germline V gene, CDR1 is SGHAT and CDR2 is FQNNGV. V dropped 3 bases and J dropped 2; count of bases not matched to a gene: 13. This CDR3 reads CASSFPGPGTGDPYEQYF. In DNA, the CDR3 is TGTGCCAGCAGCTTTCCCGGCCCCGGGACAGGGGACCCCTACGAGCAGTACTTC.

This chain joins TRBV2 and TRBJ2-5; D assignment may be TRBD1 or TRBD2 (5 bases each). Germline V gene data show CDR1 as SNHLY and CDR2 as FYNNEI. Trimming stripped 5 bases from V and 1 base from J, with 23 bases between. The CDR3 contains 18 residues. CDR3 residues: CASSYPREGDRSQETQYF. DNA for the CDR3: TGTGCCAGCAGTTACCCCCGGGAAGGGGATAGAAGCCAAGAGACCCAGTACTTC.

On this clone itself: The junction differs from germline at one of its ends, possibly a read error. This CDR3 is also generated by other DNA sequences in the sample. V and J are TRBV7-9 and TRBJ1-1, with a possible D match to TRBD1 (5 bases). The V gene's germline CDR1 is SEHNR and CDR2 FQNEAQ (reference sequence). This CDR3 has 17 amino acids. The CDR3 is CASSLAIGRVENTEAFF. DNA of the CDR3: TGTGCCAGCAGCTTAGCAATTGGCAGGGTGGAGAACACTGAAGCCTTCTTT.

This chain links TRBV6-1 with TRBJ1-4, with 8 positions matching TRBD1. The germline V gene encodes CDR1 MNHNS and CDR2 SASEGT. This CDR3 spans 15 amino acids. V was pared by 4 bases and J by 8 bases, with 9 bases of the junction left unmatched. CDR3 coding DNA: TGTGCCAGCAGTGGTAGAACAGGGGGTGGGGAAAAACTGTTTTTT. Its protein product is CASSGRTGGGEKLFF.

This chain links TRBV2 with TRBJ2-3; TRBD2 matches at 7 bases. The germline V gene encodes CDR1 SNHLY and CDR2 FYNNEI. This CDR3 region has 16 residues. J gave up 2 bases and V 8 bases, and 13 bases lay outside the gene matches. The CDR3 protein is CASSTDGTTLTDTQYF. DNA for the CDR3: TGTGCCAGCTCAACTGATGGGACTACACTCACAGATACGCAGTATTTT.

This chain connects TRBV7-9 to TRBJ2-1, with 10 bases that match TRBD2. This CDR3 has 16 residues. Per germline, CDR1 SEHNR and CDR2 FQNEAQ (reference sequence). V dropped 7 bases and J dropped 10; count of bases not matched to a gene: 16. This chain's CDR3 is CASITPGSGGAHEQFF. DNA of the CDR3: TGTGCCAGCATCACCCCAGGGAGCGGGGGGGCACACGAGCAGTTCTTC.

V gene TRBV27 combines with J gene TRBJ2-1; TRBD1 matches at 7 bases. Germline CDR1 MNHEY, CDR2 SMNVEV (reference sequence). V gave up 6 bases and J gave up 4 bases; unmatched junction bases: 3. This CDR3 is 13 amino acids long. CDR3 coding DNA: TGTGCCAGCAGCACAGGGGAGTACAATGAGCAGTTCTTC. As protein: CASSTGEYNEQFF.

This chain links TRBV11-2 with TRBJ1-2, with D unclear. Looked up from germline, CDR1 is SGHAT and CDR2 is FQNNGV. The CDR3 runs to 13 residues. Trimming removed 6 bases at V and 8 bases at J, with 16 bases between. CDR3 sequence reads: CASSSPPGKGYTF. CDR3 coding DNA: TGTGCCAGCAGTTCCCCTCCAGGCAAGGGCTACACCTTC.

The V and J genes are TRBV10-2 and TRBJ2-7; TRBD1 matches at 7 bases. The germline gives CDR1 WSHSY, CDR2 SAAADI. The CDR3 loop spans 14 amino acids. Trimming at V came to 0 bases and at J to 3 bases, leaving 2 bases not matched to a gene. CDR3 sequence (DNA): TGCGCCAGCAGTGAGTCGACAGGGAACTACGAGCAGTACTTC. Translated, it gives CASSESTGNYEQYF.

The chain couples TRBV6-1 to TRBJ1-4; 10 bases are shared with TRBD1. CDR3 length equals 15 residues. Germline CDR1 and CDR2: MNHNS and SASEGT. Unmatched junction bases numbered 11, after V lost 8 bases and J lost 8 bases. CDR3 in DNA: TGTGCCAGCCGGGGGACAGGGGCCCGGACAGAAAAACTGTTTTTT. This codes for CASRGTGARTEKLFF.

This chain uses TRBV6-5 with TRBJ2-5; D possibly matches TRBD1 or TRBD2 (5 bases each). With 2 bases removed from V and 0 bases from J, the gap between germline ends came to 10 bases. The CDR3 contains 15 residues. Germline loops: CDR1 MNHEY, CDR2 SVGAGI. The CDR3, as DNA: TGTGCCAGCAGTTACCAGGTGGGGGACCAAGAGACCCAGTACTTC. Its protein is CASSYQVGDQETQYF.

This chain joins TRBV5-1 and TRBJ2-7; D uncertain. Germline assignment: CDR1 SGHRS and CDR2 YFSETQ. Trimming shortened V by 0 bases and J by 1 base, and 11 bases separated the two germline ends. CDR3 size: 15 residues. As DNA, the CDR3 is TGCGCCAGCAGCTTGGCCCACACAGATTCCTACGAGCAGTACTTC. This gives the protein CASSLAHTDSYEQYF. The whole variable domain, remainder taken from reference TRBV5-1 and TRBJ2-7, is KAGVTQTPRYLIKTRGQQVTLSCSPISGHRSVSWYQQTPGQGLQFLFEYFSETQRNKGNFPGRFSGRQFSNSRSEMNVSTLELGDSALYLCASSLAHTDSYEQYFGPGTRLTVT.

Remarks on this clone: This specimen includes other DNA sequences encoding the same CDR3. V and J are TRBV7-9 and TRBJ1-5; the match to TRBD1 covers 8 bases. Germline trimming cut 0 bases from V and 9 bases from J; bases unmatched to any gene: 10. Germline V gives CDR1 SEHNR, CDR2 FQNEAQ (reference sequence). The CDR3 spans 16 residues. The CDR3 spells CASSLALQGGTWPQHF. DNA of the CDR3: TGTGCCAGCAGCTTAGCCTTACAGGGGGGGACCTGGCCCCAGCATTTT. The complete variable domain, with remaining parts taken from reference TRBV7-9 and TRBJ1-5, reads DTGVSQNPRHKITKRGQNVTFRCDPISEHNRLYWYRQTLGQGPEFLTYFQNEAQLEKSRLLSDRFSAERPKGSFSTLEIQRTEQGDSAMYLCASSLALQGGTWPQHFGDGTRLSIL.

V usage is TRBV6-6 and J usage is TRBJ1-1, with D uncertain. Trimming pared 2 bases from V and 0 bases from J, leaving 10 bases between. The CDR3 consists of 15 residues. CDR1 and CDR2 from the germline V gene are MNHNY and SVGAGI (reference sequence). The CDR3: CASSYLGDLNTEAFF. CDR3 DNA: TGTGCCAGCAGTTACCTCGGAGATTTGAACACTGAAGCTTTCTTT.

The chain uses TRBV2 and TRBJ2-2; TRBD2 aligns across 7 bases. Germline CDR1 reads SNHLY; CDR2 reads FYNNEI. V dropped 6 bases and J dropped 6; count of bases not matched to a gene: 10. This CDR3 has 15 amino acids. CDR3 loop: CASSAGEVAPGELFF. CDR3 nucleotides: TGTGCCAGCAGCGCGGGGGAGGTGGCCCCCGGGGAGCTGTTTTTT.

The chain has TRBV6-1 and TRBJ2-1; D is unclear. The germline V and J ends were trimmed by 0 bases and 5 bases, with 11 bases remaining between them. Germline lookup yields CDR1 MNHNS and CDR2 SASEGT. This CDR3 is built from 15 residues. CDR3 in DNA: TGTGCCAGCAGTGAAGCCCCCGACCTTAACAATGAGCAGTTCTTC. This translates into CASSEAPDLNNEQFF.

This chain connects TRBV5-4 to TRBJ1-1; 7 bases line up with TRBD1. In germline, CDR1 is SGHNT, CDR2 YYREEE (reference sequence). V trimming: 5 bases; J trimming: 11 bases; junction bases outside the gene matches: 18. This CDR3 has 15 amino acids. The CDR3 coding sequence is TGTGCCAGCAGACAACCCGGGACAGACCGGGATGACGCTTTCTTT. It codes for CASRQPGTDRDDAFF.

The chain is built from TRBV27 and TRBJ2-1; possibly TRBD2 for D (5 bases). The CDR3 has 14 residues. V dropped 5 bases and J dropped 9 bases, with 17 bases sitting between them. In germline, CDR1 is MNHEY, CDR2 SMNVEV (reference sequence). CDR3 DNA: TGTGCCAGCAGTATTTCTCTAGCATTCACTGAGCAGTTCTTC. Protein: CASSISLAFTEQFF.

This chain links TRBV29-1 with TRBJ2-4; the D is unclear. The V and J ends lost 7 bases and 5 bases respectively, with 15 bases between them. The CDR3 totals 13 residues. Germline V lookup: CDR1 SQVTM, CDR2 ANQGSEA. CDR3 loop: CSAHEAHENIQYF. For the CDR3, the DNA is TGCAGCGCCCACGAGGCCCACGAAAACATTCAGTACTTC.